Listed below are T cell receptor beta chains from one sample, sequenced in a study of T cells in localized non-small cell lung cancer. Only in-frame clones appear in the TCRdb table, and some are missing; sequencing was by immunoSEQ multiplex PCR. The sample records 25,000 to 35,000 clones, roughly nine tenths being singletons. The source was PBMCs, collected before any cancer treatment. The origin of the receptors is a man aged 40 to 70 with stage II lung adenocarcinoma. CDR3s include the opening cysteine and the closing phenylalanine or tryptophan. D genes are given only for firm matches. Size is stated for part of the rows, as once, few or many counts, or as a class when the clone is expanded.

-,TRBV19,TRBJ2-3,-,TGTGCCAGCAGGCGACAGGGCACAGATACGCAGTATTTT,CASRRQGTDTQYF
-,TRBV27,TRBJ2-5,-,TGTGCCAGCAGTTTTCGGGGTCGGGAGACCCAGTACTTC,CASSFRGRETQYF
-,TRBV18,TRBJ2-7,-,TGTGCCAGCTCACCAAAACAGGGCTACGAGCAGTACTTC,CASSPKQGYEQYF
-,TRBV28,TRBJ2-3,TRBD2,TGTGCCAGCAGGGATGTTAGCGGGAAATCAGATACGCAGTATTTT,CASRDVSGKSDTQYF
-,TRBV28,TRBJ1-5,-,TGTGCCAGCAGTATCGTGGGGTGGCAGCCCCAGCATTTT,CASSIVGWQPQHF
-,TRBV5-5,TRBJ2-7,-,TGTGCCAGCAGCTTGGAGTACGGAATTTATTACGAGCAGTACTTC,CASSLEYGIYYEQYF
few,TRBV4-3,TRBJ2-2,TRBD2,TGCGCCAGCAGCCAAGATGCGGGGGGGTCCGGGGAGCTGTTTTTT,CASSQDAGGSGELFF
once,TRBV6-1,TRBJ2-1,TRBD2,TGTGCCAGCAGTGATGGGTTAGCGGGACAGCAGTTCTTC,CASSDGLAGQQFF
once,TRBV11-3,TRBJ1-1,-,TGTGCCAGCAGCTTCAACCCTCTAACGGTGGGCACTGAAGCTTTCTTT,CASSFNPLTVGTEAFF
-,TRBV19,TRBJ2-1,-,TGTGCCAGTAGGGGGCAGGGGATAGAGCATGAGCAGTTCTTC,CASRGQGIEHEQFF
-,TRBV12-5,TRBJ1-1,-,TGTGCTAGGGAGTTGGGAGTAAACACTGAAGCTTTCTTT,CARELGVNTEAFF
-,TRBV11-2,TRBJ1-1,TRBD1,TGTGCCAGCAGCTTAAGTAGAGGGGGCTACGCTTTCTTT,CASSLSRGGYAFF
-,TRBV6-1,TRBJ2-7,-,TGTGCCAGCAGCGGGAGAATAGGGGAGCAGTACTTC,CASSGRIGEQYF
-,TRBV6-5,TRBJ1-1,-,TGTGCCAGCAGGAAGGCCCCGAACACTGAAGCTTTCTTT,CASRKAPNTEAFF
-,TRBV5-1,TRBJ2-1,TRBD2,TGCGCCAGCAGCTTCGGGACTAGCGGGAGGGCCGGTGAGCAGTTCTTC,CASSFGTSGRAGEQFF
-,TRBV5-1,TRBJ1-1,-,TGCGCCAGCAGCCTCCTACAGGGCACTGAAGCTTTCTTT,CASSLLQGTEAFF
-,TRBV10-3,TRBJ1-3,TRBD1,TGTGCCATCGGGCCCGCGGGACAGGGCTCTGGAAACACCATATATTTT,CAIGPAGQGSGNTIYF
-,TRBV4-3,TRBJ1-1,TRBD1,TGCGCCAGCAGCCCCAAGACAGGGATCACTGAAGCTTTCTTT,CASSPKTGITEAFF
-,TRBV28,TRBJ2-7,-,TGTGCCAGCAGTTTAGTGGGTCCTTACGAGCAGTACTTC,CASSLVGPYEQYF
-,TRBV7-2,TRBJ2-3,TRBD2,TGTGCCAGCAGCTTAGCTAGCGGGAGTCCAGATACGCAGTATTTT,CASSLASGSPDTQYF
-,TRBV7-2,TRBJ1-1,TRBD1,TGTGCCAGCAGCCTCACCGTCCCCGGGACAGGGGATTACACTGAAGCTTTCTTT,CASSLTVPGTGDYTEAFF
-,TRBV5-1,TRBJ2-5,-,TGCGCCAGCCACTTGGGGGCAGGACAAGAGACCCAGTACTTC,CASHLGAGQETQYF
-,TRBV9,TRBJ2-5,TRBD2,TGTGCCAGCAGCCCAGAGGTGGGACTAGTGGAGACCCAGTACTTC,CASSPEVGLVETQYF
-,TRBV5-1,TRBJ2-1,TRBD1,TGCGCCAGCAGCCCGGGACAGGCCAACAATGAGCAGTTCTTC,CASSPGQANNEQFF
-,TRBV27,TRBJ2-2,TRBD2,TGTGCCAGCAGTTTTCTAGCGGGAGCTACAACGAACACCGGGGAGCTGTTTTTT,CASSFLAGATTNTGELFF
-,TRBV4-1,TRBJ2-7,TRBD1,TGCGCCAGCAGCCTACTATTCGGACAGGTAGGGGAGCAGTACTTC,CASSLLFGQVGEQYF
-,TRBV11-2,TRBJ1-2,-,TGTGCCAGCAGCTCCTGGCAGACATCTAACTATGGCTACACCTTC,CASSSWQTSNYGYTF